This T cell receptor beta chain appears in the sequencing data of a study of cytomegalovirus exposure and HLA in healthy donors. The CDR3 extends over 14 amino acids. Trimming cost V 4 bases and J 8 bases, with 17 bases left between them. Germline-derived CDR1 and CDR2 are SGHDN and FVKESK. Some clones are missing from TCRdb's copy, which holds only in-frame ones; the method was immunoSEQ multiplex PCR. The repertoire holds 65,000 to 90,000 clones, approximately 95% seen once, with around 3% in the top ten. This sequence originates from a man aged 18 to 30 in good health and CMV-seronegative. This chain uses TRBV14 with TRBJ1-2; tentatively, D is TRBD1 (5 bases). Material for sequencing was PBMCs. The CDR3 bases are TGTGCCAGCAGCCCATTTCAGGGTACTGGCGGCTACACCTTC. Protein sequence: CASSPFQGTGGYTF.